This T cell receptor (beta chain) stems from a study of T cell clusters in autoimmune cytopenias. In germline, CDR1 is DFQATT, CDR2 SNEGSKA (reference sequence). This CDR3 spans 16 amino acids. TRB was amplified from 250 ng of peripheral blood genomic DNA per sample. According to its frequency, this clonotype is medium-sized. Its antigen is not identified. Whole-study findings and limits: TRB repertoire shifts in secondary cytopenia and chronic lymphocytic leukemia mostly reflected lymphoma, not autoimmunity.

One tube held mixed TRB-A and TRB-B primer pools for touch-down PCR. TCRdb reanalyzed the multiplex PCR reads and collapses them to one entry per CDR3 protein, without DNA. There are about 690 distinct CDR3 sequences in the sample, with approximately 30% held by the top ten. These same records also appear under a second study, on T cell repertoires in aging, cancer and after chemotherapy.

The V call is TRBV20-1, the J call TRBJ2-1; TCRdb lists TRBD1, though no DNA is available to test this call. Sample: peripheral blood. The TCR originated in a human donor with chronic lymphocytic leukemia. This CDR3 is CSAREGRGGTYNEQFF.